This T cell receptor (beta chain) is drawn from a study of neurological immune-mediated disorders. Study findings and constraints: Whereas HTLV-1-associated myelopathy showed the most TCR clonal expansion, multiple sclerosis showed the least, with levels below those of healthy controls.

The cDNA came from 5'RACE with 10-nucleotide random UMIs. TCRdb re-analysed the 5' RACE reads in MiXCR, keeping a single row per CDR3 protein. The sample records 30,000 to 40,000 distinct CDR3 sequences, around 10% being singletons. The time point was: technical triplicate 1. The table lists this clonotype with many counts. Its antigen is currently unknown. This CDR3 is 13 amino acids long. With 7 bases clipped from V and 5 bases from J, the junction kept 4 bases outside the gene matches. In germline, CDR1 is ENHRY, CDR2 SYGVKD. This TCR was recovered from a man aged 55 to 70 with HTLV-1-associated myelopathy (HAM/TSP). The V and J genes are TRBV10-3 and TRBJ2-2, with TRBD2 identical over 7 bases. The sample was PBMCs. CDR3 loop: CAITGGPTGELFF. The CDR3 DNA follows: TGTGCCATCACGGGGGGTCCGACCGGGGAGCTGTTTTTT.